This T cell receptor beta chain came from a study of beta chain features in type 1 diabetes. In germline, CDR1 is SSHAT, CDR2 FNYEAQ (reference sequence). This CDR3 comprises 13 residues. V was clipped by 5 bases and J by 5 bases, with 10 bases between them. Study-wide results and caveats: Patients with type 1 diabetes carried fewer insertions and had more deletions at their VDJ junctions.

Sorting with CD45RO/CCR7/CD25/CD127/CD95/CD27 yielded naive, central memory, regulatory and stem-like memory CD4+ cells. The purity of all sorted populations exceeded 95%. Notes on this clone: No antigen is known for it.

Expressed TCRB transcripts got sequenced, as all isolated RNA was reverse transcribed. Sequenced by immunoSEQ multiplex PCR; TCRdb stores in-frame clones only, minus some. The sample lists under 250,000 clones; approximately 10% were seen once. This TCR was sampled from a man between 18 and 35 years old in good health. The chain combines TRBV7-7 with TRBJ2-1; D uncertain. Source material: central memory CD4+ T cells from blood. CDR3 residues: CASSIDRNNEQFF. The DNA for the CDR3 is TGTGCCAGCAGCATCGACCGAAACAATGAGCAGTTCTTC.